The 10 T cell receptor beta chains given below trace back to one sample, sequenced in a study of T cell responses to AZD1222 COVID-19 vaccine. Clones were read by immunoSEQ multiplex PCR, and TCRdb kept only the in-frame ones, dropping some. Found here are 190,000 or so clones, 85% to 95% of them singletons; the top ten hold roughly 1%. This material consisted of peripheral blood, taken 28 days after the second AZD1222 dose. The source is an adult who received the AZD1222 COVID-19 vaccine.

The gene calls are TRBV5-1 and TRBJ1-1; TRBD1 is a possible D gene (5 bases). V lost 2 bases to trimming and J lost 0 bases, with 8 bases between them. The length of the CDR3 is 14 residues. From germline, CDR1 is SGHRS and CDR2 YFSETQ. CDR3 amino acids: CASSLMGLNTEAFF. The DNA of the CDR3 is TGCGCCAGCAGCTTAATGGGGCTGAACACTGAAGCTTTCTTT.

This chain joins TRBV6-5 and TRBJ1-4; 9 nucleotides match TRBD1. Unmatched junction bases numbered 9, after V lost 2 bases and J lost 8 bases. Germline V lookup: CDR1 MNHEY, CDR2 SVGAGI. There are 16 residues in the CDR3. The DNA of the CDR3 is TGTGCCAGCAGTTACACAATACAGGGGGCGCGAGAAAAACTGTTTTTT. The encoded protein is CASSYTIQGAREKLFF.

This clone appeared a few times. The CDR3, as DNA: TGTGCCAGCAGTTACGAGCGCACAGACTCTAACTATGGCTACACCTTC. Translated: CASSYERTDSNYGYTF. The J gene is TRBJ1-2, the V gene TRBV6-5; D not resolved. This CDR3 comprises 16 residues. Trimming removed 2 bases at V and 0 bases at J, with 13 bases between. Germline CDR1 MNHEY, CDR2 SVGAGI.

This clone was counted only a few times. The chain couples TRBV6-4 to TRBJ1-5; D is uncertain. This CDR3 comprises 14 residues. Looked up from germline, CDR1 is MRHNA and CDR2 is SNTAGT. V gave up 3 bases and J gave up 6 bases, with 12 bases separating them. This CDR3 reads CASSEGPGTQPQHF. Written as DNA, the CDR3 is TGTGCCAGCAGTGAAGGGCCGGGTACTCAGCCCCAGCATTTT.

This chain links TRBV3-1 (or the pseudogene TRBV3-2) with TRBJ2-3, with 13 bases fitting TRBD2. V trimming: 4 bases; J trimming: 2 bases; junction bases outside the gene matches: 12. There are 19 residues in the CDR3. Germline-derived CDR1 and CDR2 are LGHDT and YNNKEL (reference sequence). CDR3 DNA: TGTGCCAGCAGCCCCCTACCCCAGACTAGCGGGGGGTACACAGATACGCAGTATTTT. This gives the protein CASSPLPQTSGGYTDTQYF.

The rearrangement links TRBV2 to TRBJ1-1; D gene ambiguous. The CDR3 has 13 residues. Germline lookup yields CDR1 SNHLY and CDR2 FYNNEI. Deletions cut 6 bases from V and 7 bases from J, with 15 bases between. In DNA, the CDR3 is TGTGCCAGCAGAATCGACCCAGGCGTTGAAGCTTTCTTT. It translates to CASRIDPGVEAFF.

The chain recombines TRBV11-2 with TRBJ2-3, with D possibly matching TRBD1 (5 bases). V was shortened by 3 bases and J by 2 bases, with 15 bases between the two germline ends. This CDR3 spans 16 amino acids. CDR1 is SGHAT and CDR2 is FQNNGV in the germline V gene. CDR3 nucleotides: TGTGCCAGCAGCTTCCAGACGGGCAGGGACACAGATACGCAGTATTTT. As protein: CASSFQTGRDTDTQYF.

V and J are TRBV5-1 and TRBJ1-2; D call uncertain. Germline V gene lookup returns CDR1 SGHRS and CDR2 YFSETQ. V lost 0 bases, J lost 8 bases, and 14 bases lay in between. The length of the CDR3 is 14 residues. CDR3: CASSLEMQPGGYTF. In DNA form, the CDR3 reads TGCGCCAGCAGCTTGGAAATGCAGCCGGGCGGCTACACCTTC. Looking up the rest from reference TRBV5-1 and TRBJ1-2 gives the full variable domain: KAGVTQTPRYLIKTRGQQVTLSCSPISGHRSVSWYQQTPGQGLQFLFEYFSETQRNKGNFPGRFSGRQFSNSRSEMNVSTLELGDSALYLCASSLEMQPGGYTFGSGTRLTVV.

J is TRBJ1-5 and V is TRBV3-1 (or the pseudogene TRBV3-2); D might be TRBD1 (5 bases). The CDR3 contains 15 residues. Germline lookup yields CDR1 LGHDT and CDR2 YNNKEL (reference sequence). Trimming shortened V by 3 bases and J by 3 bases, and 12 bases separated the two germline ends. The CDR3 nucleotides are TGTGCCAGCAGCCAGATGCCAGGGAACAATCAGCCCCAGCATTTT. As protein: CASSQMPGNNQPQHF.

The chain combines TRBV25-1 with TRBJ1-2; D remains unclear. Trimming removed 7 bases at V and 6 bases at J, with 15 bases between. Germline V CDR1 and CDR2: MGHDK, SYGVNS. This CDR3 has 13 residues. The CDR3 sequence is CASTGFRQDGYTF. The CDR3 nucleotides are TGTGCCAGCACAGGTTTCCGCCAGGATGGCTACACCTTC.